Following are 23 T cell receptor beta chains from one sample sequenced in a study of shared clonotypes between healthy human individuals (dated by TCRdb to the early 2020s). Libraries were prepared through the immunoSEQ multiplex PCR assay. TCRdb took over this immuneACCESS table, retaining in-frame rearrangements with V and J assigned. Such tables are incomplete; in checked studies, under half of the missing clones stem from an unresolved V gene, and the remainder is unexplained. This sample holds just under 350,000 clones; 73% were observed only once. The ten largest account for about 10% of the sample. The specimen sequenced was memory CD4+ T cells sorted from blood. The sample's cell subset or site label is to be understood as: CD45RA-negative fraction. These receptors were collected from a young man in good health.

The CDR3 protein is CASVGQSGQPQHF. The CDR3 nucleotides are TGTGCCAGCGTGGGACAAAGTGGTCAGCCCCAGCATTTT. This chain connects TRBV10-3 to TRBJ1-5; possible D gene TRBD1, 6 bases. Germline CDR1 reads ENHRY; CDR2 reads SYGVKD. Trimming took off 10 bases at V and 6 bases at J, with 16 bases between the two ends. The CDR3 runs to 13 residues.

This clone was detected only once. Other DNA sequences in the same sample also yield this CDR3. V is TRBV5-1 and J is TRBJ2-3; TRBD1 or TRBD2 may be the D gene (6 bases each). The germline V and J ends were trimmed by 4 bases and 4 bases, with 13 bases remaining between them. CDR3 length: 14 residues. Germline lookup yields CDR1 SGHRS and CDR2 YFSETQ. This chain's CDR3 is CASSPGGGPDTQYF. In DNA, the CDR3 is TGCGCCAGCAGCCCTGGTGGGGGGCCAGATACGCAGTATTTT.

This clone appeared a few times. The CDR3 protein is CASIGGGPIYEQYF. CDR3 sequence (DNA): TGTGCCAGCATTGGGGGAGGGCCCATCTACGAGCAGTACTTC. V usage is TRBV5-6 and J usage is TRBJ2-7, with 7 bases aligning to TRBD2. Trimming cost V 6 bases and J 3 bases; bases outside gene matches: 9. This CDR3 comprises 14 residues. Germline loops: CDR1 SGHDT, CDR2 YYEEEE. Full variable domain (outside the CDR3, taken from reference TRBV5-6 and TRBJ2-7): DAGVTQSPTHLIKTRGQQVTLRCSPKSGHDTVSWYQQALGQGPQFIFQYYEEEERQRGNFPDRFSGHQFPNYSSELNVNALLLGDSALYLCASIGGGPIYEQYFGPGTRLTVT.

V is TRBV9 and J is TRBJ2-6, with 8 bases that match TRBD2. The V gene's germline CDR1 is SGDLS and CDR2 YYNGEE. The CDR3 spans 19 residues. J gave up 0 bases and V 0 bases, and 8 bases lay outside the gene matches. CDR3 sequence reads: CASSVGTVAGSSGANVLTF. The CDR3 region has the DNA TGTGCCAGCAGCGTAGGGACGGTAGCGGGGAGCTCTGGGGCCAACGTCCTGACTTTC. Drawing the rest from reference TRBV9 and TRBJ2-6, the complete variable domain is DSGVTQTPKHLITATGQRVTLRCSPRSGDLSVYWYQQSLDQGLQFLIQYYNGEERAKGNILERFSAQQFPDLHSELNLSSLELGDSALYFCASSVGTVAGSSGANVLTFGAGSRLTVL.

The gene calls are TRBV28 and TRBJ1-2; D might be TRBD1 (5 bases). Between the trimmed V and J ends, which lost 5 bases and 8 bases, there was a span of 18 bases. Germline values: CDR1 MDHEN, CDR2 SYDVKM. The CDR3 runs to 14 residues. The CDR3: CASSTWEGRRGYTF. The CDR3, as DNA: TGTGCCAGCAGTACATGGGAGGGGCGACGCGGCTACACCTTC.

The genes are TRBV28 and TRBJ2-7; the D is unclear. V shed 3 bases and J shed 2 bases, with 11 bases lying between them. The CDR3 length is 14 residues. The germline gives CDR1 MDHEN, CDR2 SYDVKM. CDR3 bases: TGTGCCAGCAGTTTTAGTGGGGATCCCTACGAGCAGTACTTC. Amino acids: CASSFSGDPYEQYF.

This chain links TRBV10-3 with TRBJ1-4; D is ambiguous. The V and J ends lost 11 bases and 12 bases respectively, with 19 bases between them. Germline V gene lookup returns CDR1 ENHRY and CDR2 SYGVKD. The CDR3 runs 12 residues. In DNA, the CDR3 is TGTGCCTCCTCCGAGGCTGTCGGAGAACTGTTTTTT. Protein sequence: CASSEAVGELFF.

This sequence joins TRBV15 and TRBJ1-2; D is uncertain. CDR3 length: 14 residues. V was clipped by 1 base and J by 4 bases, with 10 bases between them. Per germline, CDR1 LNHNV and CDR2 YYDKDF (reference sequence). DNA for the CDR3: TGTGCCACCAGCAGAGCGGGCACCCGCTATGGCTACACCTTC. Translated, it gives CATSRAGTRYGYTF. Looking up the rest from reference TRBV15 and TRBJ1-2 gives the full variable domain: DAMVIQNPRYQVTQFGKPVTLSCSQTLNHNVMYWYQQKSSQAPKLLFHYYDKDFNNEADTPDNFQSRRPNTSFCFLDIRSPGLGDTAMYLCATSRAGTRYGYTFGSGTRLTVV.

This clone occurred a few times. V is TRBV19 and J is TRBJ2-2, with TRBD2 as a possible D gene (6 bases). Per germline, CDR1 LNHDA and CDR2 SQIVND (reference sequence). V gave up 4 bases and J gave up 1 base, with 13 bases separating them. The CDR3 is 16 amino acids. CDR3 bases: TGTGCCAGTAGTACCTCCGGGGGAAGGAACACCGGGGAGCTGTTTTTT. It yields the protein CASSTSGGRNTGELFF.

This clone came up once. This chain uses TRBV5-6 with TRBJ2-5, with D unclear. This CDR3 contains 18 residues. The germline V gene has CDR1 SGHDT and CDR2 YYEEEE. Trimming removed 0 bases from V and 4 bases from J, with 22 bases in between. CDR3 region: CASSLGPPRDLWIETQYF. The DNA for the CDR3 is TGTGCCAGCAGCTTGGGTCCCCCCCGAGATCTGTGGATAGAGACCCAGTACTTC.

The genes are TRBV7-8 and TRBJ2-7; perhaps TRBD1 as D (5 bases). V shed 5 bases and J shed 3 bases, with 14 bases lying between them. The germline CDR1 and CDR2 sequences are SGHVS and FQNEAQ. The CDR3 totals 14 residues. The CDR3 spells CASSERQRGYEQYF. The CDR3 bases are TGTGCCAGCAGCGAAAGACAGAGAGGCTACGAGCAGTACTTC.

The gene calls are TRBV28 and TRBJ1-4, with a weak D call TRBD1 (5 bases). There are 14 residues in the CDR3. Per germline, CDR1 MDHEN and CDR2 SYDVKM. V lost 5 bases and J lost 8, with 15 bases in between. CDR3 in amino acids: CASSKRGGFEKLFF. CDR3 bases: TGTGCCAGCAGTAAGAGGGGAGGGTTCGAAAAACTGTTTTTT. The full variable domain, completed using reference TRBV28 and TRBJ1-4, is DVKVTQSSRYLVKRTGEKVFLECVQDMDHENMFWYRQDPGLGLRLIYFSYDVKMKEKGDIPEGYSVSREKKERFSLILESASTNQTSMYLCASSKRGGFEKLFFGSGTQLSVL.

The chain carries TRBV6-6 and TRBJ1-5; 7 bases are a match to TRBD1. V lost 6 bases, J lost 6 bases, and 5 bases stayed unmatched. Germline CDR1 is MNHNY and CDR2 is SVGAGI (reference sequence). The CDR3 contains 13 residues. In DNA form, the CDR3 reads TGTGCCAGCAGAACAGGGGTGGGTCAGCCCCAGCATTTT. Its protein is CASRTGVGQPQHF.

Of note for this clone: The same CDR3 is also encoded by other DNA sequences in this sample. V is TRBV7-2 and J is TRBJ2-5; the D is unclear. CDR1 is SGHTA and CDR2 is FQGNSA in the germline V gene. V dropped 3 bases and J dropped 4 bases, with 3 bases sitting between them. This CDR3 is built from 11 residues. The CDR3 DNA follows: TGTGCCAGCAGCTTTTTAGAGACCCAGTACTTC. Translation gives CASSFLETQYF.

The V gene is TRBV5-1, the J gene TRBJ2-7, with 7 positions matching TRBD2. The CDR3 contains 13 residues. CDR1 SGHRS and CDR2 YFSETQ come from the germline V gene. The V and J ends lost 7 bases and 5 bases, in that order; junction bases with no gene match: 9. The CDR3 DNA sequence: TGCGCCAGCGGCGGGAGTCCGAGGCACGAGCAGTACTTC. This encodes CASGGSPRHEQYF.

The CDR3 region is CASSIRREGTDTQYF. The CDR3 DNA follows: TGTGCCAGTAGTATAAGGCGGGAGGGAACAGATACGCAGTATTTT. The chain recombines TRBV19 with TRBJ2-3; 9 positions agree with TRBD2. The CDR3 extends over 15 amino acids. Germline CDR1 LNHDA, CDR2 SQIVND (reference sequence). Germline trimming cut 2 bases from V and 3 bases from J; bases unmatched to any gene: 3.

The chain joins TRBV7-6 to TRBJ2-5, with D perhaps being TRBD1 or TRBD2 (5 bases each). V was shortened by 5 bases and J by 7 bases, with 17 bases between the two germline ends. CDR1 and CDR2 from the germline V gene are SGHVS and FNYEAQ. CDR3 size: 14 residues. The CDR3 coding sequence is TGTGCCAGCAGCGACAGAGGTTGGGACGTGACCCAGTACTTC. This encodes CASSDRGWDVTQYF.

This clone was detected a few times. The J gene is TRBJ2-1, the V gene TRBV27; D remains ambiguous. The germline gives CDR1 MNHEY, CDR2 SMNVEV (reference sequence). V dropped 6 bases and J dropped 6 bases, with 18 bases sitting between them. The CDR3 is 15 residues long. The CDR3 sequence: CASRAFRISGNEQFF. The CDR3 nucleotides are TGTGCCAGCAGAGCGTTTCGAATCTCGGGCAATGAGCAGTTCTTC.

This chain connects TRBV30 to TRBJ2-5, with 7 bases lining up with TRBD1. CDR1 and CDR2 from the germline V gene are GTSNPN and SVGIG (reference sequence). V dropped 2 bases and J dropped 5; count of bases not matched to a gene: 14. CDR3 size: 16 residues. This CDR3 reads CAWSTIRQGRVETQYF. The CDR3 DNA reads as TGTGCCTGGAGTACGATACGACAGGGAAGGGTTGAGACCCAGTACTTC. The complete variable domain, with remaining parts taken from reference TRBV30 and TRBJ2-5, reads SQTIHQWPATLVQPVGSPLSLECTVEGTSNPNLYWYRQAAGRGLQLLFYSVGIGQISSEVPQNLSASRPQDRQFILSSKKLLLSDSGFYLCAWSTIRQGRVETQYFGPGTRLLVL.

The V gene is TRBV4-1, the J gene TRBJ2-3; 14 bases fit TRBD2. Germline trimming cut 3 bases from V and 0 bases from J; bases unmatched to any gene: 11. The CDR3 contains 20 residues. The germline gives CDR1 MGHRA, CDR2 YSYEKL. CDR3 sequence reads: CASSHPGLAGDPGSTDTQYF. The CDR3 nucleotides read TGCGCCAGCAGCCACCCGGGACTAGCGGGAGACCCAGGTAGCACAGATACGCAGTATTTT.

This sequence joins TRBV10-1 and TRBJ2-1; 10 positions match TRBD2. J lost 6 bases, V lost 5 bases, and 7 bases had no gene match. CDR1 is WNHNN, CDR2 SYGVQD, per germline (reference sequence). This CDR3 region has 15 residues. The CDR3 region has the DNA TGCGCCAGCAGTAAACTAGCGGGGATTTTCAATGAGCAGTTCTTC. Amino acid sequence: CASSKLAGIFNEQFF.

To note about this clone: Other DNA sequences within the sample encode an identical CDR3. The chain couples TRBV30 to TRBJ1-4, with TRBD1 as a possible D gene (6 bases). The V gene lost 7 bases and the J gene lost 0 bases, with 6 bases spanning the gap. Per germline, CDR1 GTSNPN and CDR2 SVGIG (reference sequence). CDR3 size: 12 residues. CDR3 sequence (DNA): TGTGCCTCAGGGGCAACTAATGAAAAACTGTTTTTT. Encoded protein: CASGATNEKLFF.

This clone was observed a few times. The chain combines TRBV30 with TRBJ1-3; a weak D match, TRBD1 (6 bases). Germline CDR1 and CDR2: GTSNPN and SVGIG (reference sequence). CDR3 length equals 15 residues. The ends were cut back, 0 bases at V and 0 bases at J, with 9 bases in the middle. The CDR3: CAWSVDRTSGNTIYF. CDR3 coding DNA: TGTGCCTGGAGTGTCGACAGGACCTCTGGAAACACCATATATTTT.